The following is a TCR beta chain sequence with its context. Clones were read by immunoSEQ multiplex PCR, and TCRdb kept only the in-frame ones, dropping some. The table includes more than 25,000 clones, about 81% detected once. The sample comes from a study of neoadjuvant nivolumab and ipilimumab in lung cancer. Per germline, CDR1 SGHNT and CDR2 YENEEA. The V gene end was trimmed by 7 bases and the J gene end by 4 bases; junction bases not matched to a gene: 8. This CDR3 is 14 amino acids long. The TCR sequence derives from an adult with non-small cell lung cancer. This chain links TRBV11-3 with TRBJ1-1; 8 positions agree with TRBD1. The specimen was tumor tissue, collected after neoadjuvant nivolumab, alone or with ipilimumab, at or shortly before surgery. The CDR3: CASTIQTGATEAFF. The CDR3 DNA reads TGTGCCAGCACCATTCAGACAGGGGCCACTGAAGCTTTCTTT.